This T cell receptor beta chain was profiled in a study of T cell clonotyping in hematopoietic cell transplantation (TCRdb year 2021). In terms of the full investigation: Pretransplant recipient samples were obtained after cytoreduction. In the study, 150 or so blood samples were gathered from 35 consecutive transplant recipients and their related donors. Patient recruitment ran from late 2015 to early 2017, and follow-up continued until late 2020 or death.

Of note for this clone: The target of this receptor is not known. The sample holds no much larger clone one base away, and base qualities are not on file.

According to the study, the label for this sample's time point signals: recipient sample about 28 days before transplant, after cytoreduction. Blood samples were obtained from recipients approximately 28 days before transplant and at days 30, 100 and 180 after transplant. Nuclei Lysis Solution was used to extract genomic DNA from fresh or cryopreserved unfractionated peripheral blood mononuclear cells. What the study reported, not specific to this receptor: Recipient repertoires showed only a small fraction of overlap with donor repertoires, and over 95% appeared de novo at the given depth. After transplant, TCR diversity in recipients dropped, and pathologically expanded clonotypes climbed progressively between day 30 and day 180. Sample size was limited, and cells were not sorted, so CD4 and CD8 repertoire contributions could not be separated. Inverse Simpson Index values from donors and from recipients before transplant predicted broader TCR repertoire diversity after transplant.

With the immunoSEQ assay, which is a bias-controlled multiplex PCR relying on V- and J-specific primers, TCR beta CDR3 regions were amplified from genomic DNA. In a second PCR step, a proprietary barcode and Illumina adapter sequences were attached to the CDR3 amplicons. An Illumina MiSeq instrument was used to sequence the CDR3 libraries. In the paper's pipeline: Export and quality control were handled in immunoSEQ Analyzer 3.0, while downstream analyses relied on R Bioconductor and Immunarch. Only productive rearrangements within the normalized downsampled data set were used in the calculation of repertoire metrics. Pathologically expanded clonotypes were defined as those larger than 5 templates in the normalized cohort. The Inverse Simpson Index served as the measure of repertoire diversity. CMV-specificity analyses were carried out on the non-normalized data set to capture all clonotypes. Imported from immuneACCESS, the table was reduced by TCRdb to in-frame sequences with V and J called. These copies leave out some clones; in studies compared against another copy, an unresolved V gene accounts for under half, and the cause of the remainder is not known. The V and J calls and the clone size are those of that table, but D and trimming were determined from the DNA. This sample lists more than 40,000 clones; about 85% were detected once. The top ten constitute roughly 2.8% of the sample.

Per the germline V gene, LGHNA is the CDR1 and YSLEER is the CDR2. From cysteine to phenylalanine, the CDR3 is 18 amino acids long. The sequence is cut down to CDR3 DNA, 54 bases in frame from base 1. V loses 4 bases of germline sequence and J loses 8 bases, and the interval between the two ends is 24 bases. This sample comprised peripheral blood mononuclear cells, obtained before stem cell transplant. The chain links TRBV4-3 with TRBJ1-6; the D gene lacks a confident call. This clonotype was obtained from a man in his 60s with acute myeloid leukemia. Some clones in this sample may be carry-over from other donors' samples. The CDR3 amino acid sequence is: CASSLRAGGVVGDSPLHF. The sequence in DNA is TGCGCCAGCAGCCTTCGGGCTGGTGGGGTCGTGGGTGATTCACCCCTCCACTTT.